Sequencing of this TCR beta chain was carried out in a study of T cell changes during pregnancy in multiple sclerosis. Profiled with immunoSEQ multiplex PCR; TCRdb holds only in-frame clones, not every one. The sample has tens of thousands of clones; just over 90% are singletons. The V gene lost 3 bases and the J gene lost 10 bases, with 18 bases spanning the gap. CDR3 length: 14 residues. CDR1 and CDR2 from the germline V gene are MNHNS and SASEGT. This clone was recorded once. Sequencing used peripheral blood, obtained in the third trimester of pregnancy. The chain recombines TRBV6-1 with TRBJ1-1; possible D gene TRBD1, 6 bases. The sequence was collected from a female donor with multiple sclerosis, enrolled in a pregnancy study. This CDR3 is CASSDFSTGSRAFF. The DNA for the CDR3 is TGTGCCAGCAGTGATTTCTCGACAGGTAGTCGAGCTTTCTTT.